This T cell receptor (beta chain) is drawn from a study of shared clonotypes between healthy human individuals. Deep-level settings were used for running the assay. This table comes from immunoSEQ multiplex PCR, and its TCRdb copy is limited to in-frame clones, with some not included. The sample yields some 690,000 clones, less than 95% seen once. Between the trimmed V and J ends, which lost 1 base and 7 bases, there was a span of 14 bases. This CDR3 is 14 amino acids long. Germline assignment: CDR1 SGHVS and CDR2 FQNEAQ. This clonotype was obtained from a man aged 18 to 30 in good health. Some clones in this sample may be carry-over from other donors' samples. The source material was memory CD8+ T cells from PBMCs. As to subset: CD45RO+ cells pooled with CCR7-negative TemRA cells. The gene calls are TRBV7-8 and TRBJ2-7, with D possibly matching TRBD2 (6 bases). The CDR3 nucleotides read TGTGCCAGCAGCTTAGGGCGGGGTTCTTGGGAGCAGTACTTC. Its protein product is CASSLGRGSWEQYF.